The 11 T cell receptor beta chains in this list originate from one sample, sequenced in a study of tissue T cells after allogeneic stem cell transplantation (dated by TCRdb to 2021 to 2024). Receptor libraries were prepared by the immunoSEQ multiplex PCR assay. The table was pulled from immuneACCESS by TCRdb, which kept in-frame rearrangements only. Such tables lose some clones; where checked, under half of the loss comes from unresolved V genes, and the rest has no known cause. The sample has roughly 4,700 clones on record, roughly 32% of them singletons. The ten biggest clones cover roughly 9.6% of the sample. The time point label, read with the paper, signifies: mouse harvest day 14 after allogeneic transplant. Each mouse graft consisted of 10^7 T-cell-depleted bone marrow cells plus 10^6 splenic CD5+ T cells and was given by tail vein injection. Sequencing was performed on skin. These receptors were taken from a female BALB/c mouse given C57BL/6 T cells with graft-versus-host disease after an allogeneic hematopoietic cell transplant.

Details on this clone: The gene names given are mouse names. The CDR3 goes on 1 residue after the read ends, and that part is filled in from the germline J gene. The chain employs TRBV20 and TRBJ1-6, with no clear D. TRBJ1-6 counts as an open reading frame of uncertain function. Looked up from germline, CDR1 is GFQATS and CDR2 is STVNSAI. V was cut by 0 bases and J by 3 bases, with 3 bases left in between. The CDR3 loop spans 13 amino acids. Partial CDR3 DNA: TGTGGTGCTAGGGAGAGCTATAATTCGCCCCTCTAC. It codes for CGARESYNSPLY. The entire CDR3 is CGARESYNSPLYF.

Notes on this clone: Gene names are mouse gene names. With the read ending 1 residue before the CDR3 end, the germline J gene is used to fill in that end. The chain has TRBV4 and TRBJ1-2, with 7 bases identical to TRBD1. Unmatched junction bases numbered 3, after V lost 4 bases and J lost 4 bases. There are 13 residues in the CDR3. Per the germline V gene, CDR1 is LGHDT and CDR2 is YNNKQL (reference sequence). The CDR3 DNA, read in part, is TGTGCCAGCAGCTTAACAGGGGCCTCCGACTACACC. Its translation: CASSLTGASDYT. The entire CDR3 protein reads CASSLTGASDYTF.

Of note for this clone: Gene and germline names: mouse. The observed sequence ends 1 residue before the CDR3 terminus, with the missing tail filled in from the germline J gene. The chain combines TRBV19 with TRBJ1-1; D ambiguous. Germline CDR1 FNHDT, CDR2 SITEND (reference sequence). V lost 5 bases to trimming and J lost 0 bases, with 2 bases between them. The CDR3 extends over 11 amino acids. The CDR3 sequence is CASRANTEVFF. Partial CDR3 DNA: TGTGCCAGCAGGGCAAACACAGAAGTCTTC.

This clone qualifies as medium-sized. Any gene name here is a mouse gene name. The CDR3 is cut off 1 residue early in the read; its end comes from the germline J gene. This rearrangement joins TRBV26 to TRBJ2-2, with D possibly being TRBD2 (5 bases). Germline V gene data show CDR1 as KGHPV and CDR2 as FQNQEV (reference sequence). This CDR3 is built from 13 residues. Trimming took 3 bases from V and 5 from J, leaving 7 bases between them. CDR3 region: CASSLGETGQLYF. The part of the CDR3 DNA that was read is TGTGCCAGCAGTCTTGGGGAAACCGGGCAGCTCTAC.

Note on this clone: Germline and genes: mouse. The read terminates 1 residue ahead of where the CDR3 ends, so the germline J gene completes it. The chain combines TRBV13-1 with TRBJ1-3; possibly TRBD1 for D (5 bases). Germline V gives CDR1 NSHNY, CDR2 SYGAGN. The V gene lost 3 bases and the J gene lost 0 bases, with 7 bases spanning the gap. CDR3 length: 14 amino acids. CDR3 region: CASSGQNSGNTLYF. The part of the CDR3 DNA that was read is TGTGCCAGCAGTGGACAGAATTCTGGAAATACGCTCTAT.

A note on this clone: One end of the junction fails to match germline, which may point to a read error. Gene names refer to mouse genes. The read is 1 residue too short to cover the CDR3 end, so that end is filled in from the germline J gene. The sample has other DNA sequences that encode this CDR3 too. The chain uses TRBV19 and TRBJ1-3; TRBD1 matches 9 bases. The CDR3 spans 15 residues. Germline V gene lookup returns CDR1 FNHDT and CDR2 SITEND (reference sequence). The CDR3 bases that were read are TGTGCCAGCAGTAACCGGGACAGGGCTGGAAATACACTCTAT. It specifies CASSNRDRAGNTLY. In full, the CDR3 is CASSNRDRAGNTLYF.

In its sample, this clone ranks as medium-sized. Gene names are mouse gene names. CDR3 DNA, as far as it was read: TGCACCTGCAGTGGGGGGGGCGCGGATGCTGAGCAGTTC. Amino acid sequence: CTCSGGGADAEQF. The full CDR3 protein reads CTCSGGGADAEQFF. The chain is built from TRBV1 and TRBJ2-1, with 8 bases lining up with TRBD2. With the read ending 1 residue before the CDR3 end, the germline J gene is used to fill in that end. There are 14 residues in the CDR3. Germline assignment: CDR1 NSQYPW and CDR2 LRSPGD (reference sequence). V trimming: 4 bases; J trimming: 5 bases; junction bases outside the gene matches: 4.

This clone turned up a few times. Genes and germline come from the mouse. The observed sequence ends 1 residue before the CDR3 terminus, with the missing tail filled in from the germline J gene. This rearrangement joins TRBV19 to TRBJ2-5; D is ambiguous. Trimming cost V 2 bases and J 7 bases, with 8 bases left between them. The germline CDR1 and CDR2 sequences are FNHDT and SITEND (reference sequence). The CDR3 is 12 amino acids. The CDR3 protein is CASSIQENTQYF. The DNA read from the CDR3 is TGTGCCAGCAGTATCCAGGAAAACACCCAGTAC.

On this clone itself: Genes and germline are mouse. The read terminates 1 residue before the CDR3 end, so the remaining end is supplied by the germline J gene. The chain uses TRBV26 and TRBJ2-2; D is perhaps TRBD1 (6 bases). The CDR3 consists of 14 residues. The germline V gene encodes CDR1 KGHPV and CDR2 FQNQEV (reference sequence). Trimming cost V 4 bases and J 2 bases, with 8 bases left between them. CDR3 protein: CASSRGHNTGQLYF. Incomplete CDR3 DNA: TGTGCCAGCAGTCGGGGACATAACACCGGGCAGCTCTAC.

Within the sample, this clone is medium-sized (0.01 to 0.1%). The gene names given are mouse names. The read terminates 1 residue ahead of where the CDR3 ends, so the germline J gene completes it. V gene TRBV26 combines with J gene TRBJ2-4, with TRBD2 matching over 8 bases. Germline CDR1 reads KGHPV; CDR2 reads FQNQEV (reference sequence). V shed 0 bases and J 2 bases; nucleotides not matched to a gene: 7. The CDR3 is made up of 17 amino acids. The DNA read from the CDR3 is TGTGCCAGCAGTCTGTCGTGGCTGGGGGGATTTCAAAACACCTTGTAC. This codes for CASSLSWLGGFQNTLY. The CDR3, in full, reads CASSLSWLGGFQNTLYF.

This clone was counted between two and nine times. Gene names are the mouse ones. The part of the CDR3 DNA that was read is TGTGCCAGCAGTAGGACAGGGAAGGCAAATACGCTCTAT. Translated, it gives CASSRTGKANTLY. The full-length CDR3 reads as CASSRTGKANTLYF. V and J are TRBV26 and TRBJ1-3; 8 positions agree with TRBD1. The read stops 1 residue short of the end of the CDR3; the missing end is completed from the germline J gene. The V gene end was trimmed by 5 bases and the J gene end by 6 bases; junction bases not matched to a gene: 6. The CDR3 has 14 residues. Germline V gene lookup returns CDR1 KGHPV and CDR2 FQNQEV (reference sequence).